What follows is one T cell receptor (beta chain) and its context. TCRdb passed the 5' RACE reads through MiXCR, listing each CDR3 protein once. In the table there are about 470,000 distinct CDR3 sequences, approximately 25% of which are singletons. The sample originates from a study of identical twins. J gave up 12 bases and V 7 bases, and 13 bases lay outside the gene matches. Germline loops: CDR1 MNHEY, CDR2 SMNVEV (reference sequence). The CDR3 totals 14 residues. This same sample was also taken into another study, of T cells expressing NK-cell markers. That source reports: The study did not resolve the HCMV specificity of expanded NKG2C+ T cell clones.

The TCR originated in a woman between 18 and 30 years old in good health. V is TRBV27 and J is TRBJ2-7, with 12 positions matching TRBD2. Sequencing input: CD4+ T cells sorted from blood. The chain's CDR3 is CASNPGTSGLPWYF. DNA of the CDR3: TGTGCCAGCAACCCTGGGACTAGCGGGCTCCCGTGGTACTTC.